The entry below gives a single T cell receptor beta chain sequence along with its context. Its specificity is unknown. One entry per CDR3 protein results from TCRdb running MiXCR on the PCR reads. Counted here are 13,000 or so distinct CDR3 sequences, under 65% occurring once; the ten biggest clones make up approximately 16%. The data were taken from a study of esophageal squamous cell carcinoma under preoperative chemotherapy. Time point noted: before preoperative PTX-NDP chemotherapy. Preoperative chemotherapy with paclitaxel-nedaplatin was given to patients before surgery. The study's findings and limits: After treatment, tumor-infiltrating lymphocytes apparently came partly from blood T cells. Paclitaxel-nedaplatin therapy caused immediate, substantial clonotype frequency changes. Chemotherapy was followed by significantly higher TCR diversity in peripheral T cells only, not tumor-infiltrating lymphocytes.

The germline gives CDR1 MNHNS, CDR2 SASEGT. This CDR3 is 12 amino acids long. V lost 6 bases and J lost 4, with 8 bases in between. The specimen was obtained from a patient given preoperative chemotherapy. The clonotype originates from a human donor with esophageal squamous cell carcinoma. The donor label of this sample is uncertain. The chain recombines TRBV6-1 with TRBJ2-3; D remains unclear. The CDR3 sequence is CASSRAPDTQYF. In DNA, the CDR3 is TGTGCCAGCAGCCGGGCGCCAGATACGCAGTATTTT.